Listed below are T cell receptor beta chains from one sample, sequenced in a study of T cell repertoires in cytomegalovirus infection. No antigen has been identified for these receptors. TCRdb processed the reads anew with MiXCR; each CDR3 protein has one entry. The table shows about 700,000 distinct CDR3 sequences, with around a third occurring only once. Sequenced material: cultured PBMCs, taken from culture after CMV antigen stimulation. Receptors were obtained from a human donor in good health (CMV status not recorded). Some clones in this sample may be carry-over from other donors' samples. The CDR3 runs from the conserved cysteine through the conserved F or W. The D gene is left open where the match is weak. Size tells how often a clone was seen (once, few, many) or the class of an expanded clone, and some rows leave it out.

V	size	D	J	CDR3	DNA
TRBV7-2	many	NA	TRBJ1-3	CASSSLAPRAGNTIYF	TGTGCCAGCAGCTCCTTAGCCCCAAGGGCTGGAAACACCATATATTTT
TRBV5-4	few	TRBD2	TRBJ2-2	CASSPGTTMNTGELFF	TGTGCCAGCAGCCCCGGGACTACCATGAACACCGGGGAGCTGTTTTTT
TRBV7-9	few	NA	TRBJ2-7	CASSLGYGSYEQYF	TGTGCCAGCAGCTTAGGGTACGGCTCCTACGAGCAGTACTTC
TRBV30	few	NA	TRBJ2-5	CAWSAPPFQETQYF	TGTGCCTGGAGCGCCCCCCCATTCCAAGAGACCCAGTACTTC
TRBV12-3/TRBV12-4	many	NA	TRBJ1-1	CASSFVENTEAFF	TGTGCCAGCAGTTTTGTGGAGAACACTGAAGCTTTCTTT
TRBV4-3	NA	NA	TRBJ2-6	CASSQDPNLASVSGANVLTF	TGCGCCAGCAGCCAAGATCCCAATTTGGCAAGTGTCTCTGGGGCCAACGTCCTGACTTTC
TRBV27	NA	TRBD2	TRBJ2-3	CASSLSGTTLGNTQYF	TGTGCCAGCAGTCTCTCGGGGACTACCCTCGGAAATACGCAGTATTTT
TRBV10-2	once	TRBD2	TRBJ2-3	CASSESQRGISTDTQYF	TGCGCCAGCAGTGAGTCCCAGCGGGGGATAAGCACAGATACGCAGTATTTT
TRBV2	NA	NA	TRBJ1-5	CASNSRERNQPQHF	TGTGCCAGCAACTCCCGGGAACGCAATCAGCCCCAGCATTTT
TRBV12-3/TRBV12-4	NA	NA	TRBJ1-5	CASSLKGLSYNQPQHF	TGTGCCAGCAGTTTGAAGGGTTTAAGCTACAATCAGCCCCAGCATTTT
TRBV7-9	NA	NA	TRBJ2-3	CASSLGSWQGRSTDTQYF	TGTGCCAGCAGCTTAGGGAGTTGGCAGGGGAGGAGCACAGATACGCAGTATTTT